The entry below gives a single T cell receptor beta chain sequence along with its context. This CDR3 contains 15 residues. CDR1 and CDR2 (germline): MNHNS, SASEGT. This sample stems from a study of CD4 and CD8 cells across lung adenocarcinoma regions. Each CDR3 protein gets one entry after TCRdb re-called the PCR reads with MiXCR. This sample yields about 12,000 distinct CDR3 sequences, of which roughly 48% are seen a single time; 26% belongs to the top ten. Samples came from patients with localized non-small cell lung adenocarcinoma. The TCR sequence derives from a female donor with lung adenocarcinoma. The CD4 and CD8 labels of this study may be unreliable. The chain combines TRBV6-1 with TRBJ2-1, with TRBD2 as a possible D gene (5 bases). The closer fit of TRBJ2-7 to the DNA end suggests the J call may be wrong. The sequencing sample was made of CD8+ T cells from the margin of a lung tumor. The CDR3 protein is CASGAYGRVNYEQYF. The CDR3, as DNA: TGTGCCAGCGGTGCGTACGGGCGGGTCAACTACGAGCAGTACTTC.